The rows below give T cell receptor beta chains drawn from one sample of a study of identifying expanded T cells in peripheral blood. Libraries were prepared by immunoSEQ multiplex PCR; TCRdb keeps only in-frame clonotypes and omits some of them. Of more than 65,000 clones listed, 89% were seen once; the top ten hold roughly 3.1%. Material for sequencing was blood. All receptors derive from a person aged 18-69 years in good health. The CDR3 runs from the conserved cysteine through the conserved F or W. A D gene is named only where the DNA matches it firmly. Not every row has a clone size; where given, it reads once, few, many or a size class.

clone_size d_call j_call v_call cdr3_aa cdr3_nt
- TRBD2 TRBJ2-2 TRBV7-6 CASSKNVAGANTGELFF TGTGCCAGCAGCAAGAACGTAGCGGGAGCGAACACCGGGGAGCTGTTTTTT
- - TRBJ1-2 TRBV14 CASSRSQVGGYTF TGTGCCAGCAGCCGAAGTCAAGTAGGTGGCTACACCTTC
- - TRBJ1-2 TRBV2 CASSVNGEGYGYTF TGTGCCAGCAGTGTCAACGGCGAGGGATATGGCTACACCTTC
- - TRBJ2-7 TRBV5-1 CASSLDPPGVYEQYF TGCGCCAGCAGCTTGGATCCTCCGGGAGTCTACGAGCAGTACTTC
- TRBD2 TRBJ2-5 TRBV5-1 CASSSTSIGQETQYF TGCGCCAGCAGCTCGACTAGCATCGGACAAGAGACCCAGTACTTC
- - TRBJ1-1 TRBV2 CASSETENTEAFF TGTGCCAGCAGTGAAACGGAGAACACTGAAGCTTTCTTT
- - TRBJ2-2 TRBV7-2 CASSPRQIKGELFF TGTGCCAGCAGCCCTCGACAGATTAAGGGGGAGCTGTTTTTT
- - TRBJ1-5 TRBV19 CASAERTAYSNQPQHF TGTGCCAGTGCAGAACGGACAGCGTATAGCAATCAGCCCCAGCATTTT
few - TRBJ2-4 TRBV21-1 CASSPPGWQNLAKNIQYF TGTGCCAGCAGCCCCCCCGGGTGGCAGAATCTAGCCAAAAACATTCAGTACTTC
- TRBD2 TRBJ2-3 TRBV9 CASSAGGLGGTQYF TGTGCCAGCAGCGCGGGGGGACTGGGAGGTACGCAGTATTTT
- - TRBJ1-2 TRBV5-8 CASSLGTKGYTF TGTGCCAGCAGCTTGGGGACTAAGGGCTACACCTTC